This T cell receptor (beta chain) was observed in a study of T cells in Graves' hyperthyroidism and ophthalmopathy (dated by TCRdb to about 2019). As for the study more broadly: A discovery cohort of about a hundred patients, approximately 44 with Graves' ophthalmopathy and roughly 59 with stable Graves' hyperthyroidism, was used to find distinguishing TCR V-J signatures. Prospective prediction of ophthalmopathy was tested in an independent validation cohort of 18 to 20 hyperthyroidism patients and roughly 16 patients who later progressed to ophthalmopathy. The study also compared thyroid tissue and blood T-cell repertoires from a handful of Graves' hyperthyroidism patients. According to the paper, TCR Vbeta CDR3 sequencing was carried out on approximately 140 peripheral blood samples, which came from 40 to 45 ophthalmopathy, around 74 hyperthyroidism and some 17 progressor patients. After blood sampling, hyperthyroidism patients were treated with methimazole at a starting dose of 30 mg daily, and ophthalmopathy patients were treated with high-dose intravenous methylprednisolone. The approximately 98 discovery patients were randomly divided into training and test sets at a 7:3 ratio.

A word on this clonotype: The specificity of this receptor is unknown. No much larger clone exists at a distance of one base, and base qualities are not known.

TCR beta CDR3 regions were amplified from RNA transcripts. The TCR CDR3 was subjected to a first round of RT-PCR using the HTBI primer set and the Qiagen OneStep RT-PCR kit. A second multiplex PCR round built the libraries, followed by size selection and purification. The libraries were sequenced on an Illumina HiSeq2000 using paired-end 100 bp reads. Per the authors' processing: SOAPnuke was used to process the raw data, with reads discarded if the reads contained adapters or uncalled bases, had a mean Phred below 15, or lacked an exact constant-primer or identifier match. High-quality paired reads were merged with COPE v1.2.5, and unique nucleotide sequences were defined as clonotypes. MiTCR v1.1 was used to align clonotypes to the IMGT TRBV, TRBD and TRBJ reference segments. Analysis was restricted to V-J combinations with a frequency above 0.0001, which covered about 99% of repertoires. The TCS score was defined as F50 (clonal expansion) divided by E x V (chaos), with BLOSUM62-based TCRdist calculated between CDR3 peptides within each V-J. Welch's t-statistics and random forest reduced 500 to 650 V-J features to 10 to 15, which were used in a naive Bayes classifier (R e1071). The Morisita-Horn index was used to measure how similar the thyroid and blood repertoires were. TCRdb itself trimmed the public reads at Q25 with fastp, ran MiXCR and retained productive beta chains. Records with the same CDR3 protein are collapsed into one entry carrying the most frequent genes and DNA. TCRdb's processing, not the authors', yielded these V and J calls. In this sample the table shows around 580,000 distinct CDR3 sequences, approximately 44% of which occur a single time. 7.5% to 8.5% of the sample comes from the top ten.

Stable Graves' hyperthyroidism was defined as no progression to ophthalmopathy during 18 months of follow-up. Hyperthyroidism patients were aged 18 to 65 years and newly diagnosed, with disease duration of less than 2 months. Patients with uncontrolled infections, other autoimmune diseases, pregnancy or lactation were excluded. Diagnoses relied on clinical symptoms, serum thyroxine and TRAb, thyroid ultrasound and orbital computed tomography. Trizol reagent was used to extract total RNA, and RNA quality was then checked on an Agilent 2100 Bioanalyzer. From the cysteine through the phenylalanine, the CDR3 covers 12 amino acids. Only the CDR3 region is kept as DNA, spanning 36 bases read in frame from base 1. The junction carries 6 bases between V and J, which are trimmed by 3 bases and 9 bases respectively. The germline V gene gives CDR1 as SGHTA and CDR2 as FQGTGA. General conclusions and limits of the study: Most expanded thyroid clonotypes (frequency above 0.001) were also found in blood, which suggests that blood repertoires may mirror thyroid immune responses. Ophthalmopathy was separated from stable hyperthyroidism by a 13 V-J signature model, with 85% to 90% sensitivity and about 81% specificity obtained in cross-validation and 80%/75% obtained in testing. No statistical method was used to set the sample size in advance, and investigators knew the group allocation. In validation, the model predicted progression to ophthalmopathy with 60% to 71% sensitivity and approximately 72% specificity, a median of 6.5 months before onset.

The TCR comes from a young woman with Graves' hyperthyroidism. Sequences were obtained from peripheral blood or thyroid tissue (not recorded which). The chain is made from TRBV7-3 and TRBJ1-6; too little of a D gene remains to name it. CDR3 loop: CASSLRASPLHF. In nucleotide form, the sequence is TGTGCCAGCAGCTTGAGGGCTTCACCCCTCCACTTT.